The entry that follows covers one TCR beta chain sequence. What it binds is unknown. This specimen belongs to a study of shared clonotypes between healthy human individuals. Study-level points and caveats: Measured sharing among donors was expected to vary with sequencing depth.

CDR3 length equals 18 residues. The V segment lost 3 bases and the J segment 2 bases; nucleotides outside the gene matches: 13. Germline CDR1 MDHEN, CDR2 SYDVKM. At a deep level, the assay was run. The team ran DNA from unsorted PBMCs on ten immunoSEQ deep assay plates for sequencing. Produced via immunoSEQ multiplex PCR; TCRdb's table is partial and in-frame only. The sample carries hundreds of thousands of clones, roughly 79% recorded once. V usage is TRBV28 and J usage is TRBJ2-5, with 9 positions matching TRBD2. Specimen: PBMCs. The receptor comes from a woman between 40 and 55 years old in good health. Some clones in this sample may be carry-over from other donors' samples. CDR3 coding DNA: TGTGCCAGCAGTTTTTCCTCCTTTAGCGGGAGAGGGCAAGAGACCCAGTACTTC. It yields the protein CASSFSSFSGRGQETQYF.